These 9 T cell receptor beta chains were sequenced from one sample in a study of blood T cells in healthy people across ages. Primers used in a second PCR of about 6 to 11 cycles were a sample-barcoded 5' primer and a J-beta primer mix. In TCRdb, the 5' RACE reads were re-called with MiXCR into one record per CDR3 protein. The repertoire holds over 1,200,000 distinct CDR3 sequences, approximately 60% seen once, with 6.5% to 8% in the top ten. The sequenced sample was blood. The origin of the receptors is a man younger than 35 in good health.

This clonotype was counted between two and nine times. The CDR3 loop is CASSYPYAGTGGSGGYGYTF. CDR3 DNA sequence: TGTGCCAGCAGTTACCCGTATGCCGGGACAGGGGGCTCGGGGGGATATGGCTACACCTTC. The chain links TRBV6-7 to TRBJ1-2; 12 nucleotides agree with TRBD1. TRBV6-7 is an ORF, with its function uncertain. Trimming removed 2 bases from V and 5 bases from J; junction bases left unmatched: 18. The CDR3 covers 20 residues.

The chain employs TRBV7-2 and TRBJ2-1; TRBD2 might be the D (5 bases). Germline lookup yields CDR1 SGHTA and CDR2 FQGNSA. The CDR3 has 17 residues. V gave up 0 bases and J gave up 0 bases, with 12 bases separating them. The CDR3 protein is CASSLARLGSSYNEQFF. CDR3 coding DNA: TGTGCCAGCAGCTTAGCCCGACTGGGGAGCTCCTACAATGAGCAGTTCTTC.

V gene TRBV4-3 combines with J gene TRBJ1-2; D is perhaps TRBD1 (6 bases). This CDR3 region has 17 residues. Per germline, CDR1 LGHNA and CDR2 YSLEER. Trimming took off 0 bases at V and 4 bases at J, with 18 bases between the two ends. The CDR3 region has the DNA TGCGCCAGCAGCCAAGATTACGGCCCAGGGGTGGTCTATGGCTACACCTTC. Its translation: CASSQDYGPGVVYGYTF.

V is TRBV6-6 and J is TRBJ1-6; D might be TRBD1 (6 bases). Trimming left V 2 bases short and J 6 bases short, with 14 bases between. This CDR3 has 16 residues. The germline CDR1 and CDR2 sequences are MNHNY and SVGAGI (reference sequence). CDR3 nucleotide sequence: TGTGCCAGCAGTTACCCAGGGGCCCTCCCTAATTCACCCCTCCACTTT. Translation gives CASSYPGALPNSPLHF.

The chain has TRBV7-9 and TRBJ1-4, with unresolved D. V lost 4 bases and J lost 5, with 8 bases in between. There are 13 residues in the CDR3. The V gene's germline CDR1 is SEHNR and CDR2 FQNEAQ (reference sequence). The CDR3 DNA reads as TGTGCCAGCAGCTGTGTCGAAAATGAAAAACTGTTTTTT. Protein product: CASSCVENEKLFF.

CDR3 coding DNA: TGTGCCAGCAGTTACTCCTCACCGGGTGACGAGCAGTACTTC. Translated: CASSYSSPGDEQYF. The J gene is TRBJ2-7, the V gene TRBV6-6; D gene uncertain. The germline V gene encodes CDR1 MNHNY and CDR2 SVGAGI (reference sequence). V lost 0 bases and J lost 5, with 11 bases in between. CDR3 size: 14 residues.

The chain recombines TRBV20-1 with TRBJ1-4; possible D gene TRBD1, 5 bases. With 0 bases removed from V and 0 bases from J, the gap between germline ends came to 8 bases. Germline lookup yields CDR1 DFQATT and CDR2 SNEGSKA (reference sequence). The CDR3 is 15 residues long. CDR3 DNA: TGCAGTGCTAGAGAGGGACCTACAACTAATGAAAAACTGTTTTTT. The encoded protein is CSAREGPTTNEKLFF.

The chain employs TRBV5-6 and TRBJ2-7; tentative D call: TRBD2 (6 bases). The germline V gene encodes CDR1 SGHDT and CDR2 YYEEEE. With 0 bases removed from V and 10 bases from J, the gap between germline ends came to 17 bases. The CDR3 consists of 14 residues. The CDR3 DNA reads as TGTGCCAGCAGCTTGGCCGGGAGCAGGGCGCCCCAGTACTTC. Translating it yields CASSLAGSRAPQYF.

This sequence joins TRBV7-2 and TRBJ1-2; weak D call: TRBD1 (5 bases). There are 13 residues in the CDR3. Germline V gene lookup returns CDR1 SGHTA and CDR2 FQGNSA. V lost 0 bases and J 6 bases, leaving 8 bases between the germline ends. The CDR3 coding sequence is TGTGCCAGCAGCTTAGCTGACAGAAATGGCTACACCTTC. Amino acids: CASSLADRNGYTF. Full variable domain (outside the CDR3, taken from reference TRBV7-2 and TRBJ1-2): GAGVSQSPSNKVTEKGKDVELRCDPISGHTALYWYRQSLGQGLEFLIYFQGNSAPDKSGLPSDRFSAERTGGSVSTLTIQRTQQEDSAVYLCASSLADRNGYTFGSGTRLTVV.